The source of this T cell receptor beta chain is a study of follicular helper T cells after annual influenza vaccination. Study in general: Sampling occurred days 0, 7 and 28 after each influenza vaccination. Study-wide results and caveats: Yearly vaccinations repeatedly recalled conserved clonotypes in ICOS+CD38+ cTfh.

Time point here: 2014-2015 season, pre-vaccination. Donors with HIV/AIDS, active malignancy, immunomodulators or active illness were excluded. Note on this clone: Its antigen is as yet unknown.

The germline CDR1 and CDR2 sequences are MNHNS and SASEGT. The V segment lost 6 bases and the J segment 8 bases; nucleotides outside the gene matches: 7. The CDR3 extends over 14 amino acids. The repertoire was sequenced with immunoSEQ multiplex PCR; TCRdb's copy has only in-frame clones and lacks some. Found here are some 2,500 clones, more than 75% of them singletons; the top ten hold about 2.8%. Sequenced material: CXCR5+ CD38+ circulating T follicular helper cells from blood, taken on the day of influenza vaccination. Subset here: circulating Tfh, non-naive CD4+CXCR5+PD-1+ (ICOS+CD38+ or ICOS-CD38-). The receptor was derived from an adult who received the influenza vaccine. V usage is TRBV6-1 and J usage is TRBJ2-1; 10 positions match TRBD1. Written as DNA, the CDR3 is TGTGCCAGCAGCGGGACAGGGGCGAGTGATGAGCAGTTCTTC. Protein product: CASSGTGASDEQFF.